A selection of T cell receptor beta chains follows, all from one sample in a study of cytomegalovirus exposure and HLA in healthy donors. Sequencing was performed with immunoSEQ multiplex PCR; in TCRdb, only in-frame clones are kept and a portion is missing. The sample includes approximately 270,000 clones, 65% to 90% of them seen just once. Sequencing input: PBMCs. These receptors were obtained from a woman under 30 in good health and CMV-seronegative. Each CDR3 is given with its conserved first and last residue. A D gene is named only where the DNA matches it firmly. The listing skips clone size in some rows; elsewhere it reads once, few, many or a size class.

v_call	j_call	clone_size	d_call	cdr3_aa	cdr3_nt
TRBV7-6	TRBJ2-7	NA	TRBD2	CASSVTSAEQYF	TGTGCCAGCAGCGTGACTAGCGCGGAGCAGTACTTC
TRBV9	TRBJ2-5	NA	NA	CASSVEEAKETQYF	TGTGCCAGCAGCGTAGAGGAAGCGAAAGAGACCCAGTACTTC
TRBV18	TRBJ1-5	NA	NA	CASSPPGPFQPQHF	TGTGCCAGCTCACCACCCGGTCCTTTCCAGCCCCAGCATTTT
TRBV2	TRBJ1-1	NA	NA	CASSEIGQGEAFF	TGTGCCAGCAGTGAAATAGGGCAGGGTGAAGCTTTCTTT
TRBV5-1	TRBJ2-7	NA	NA	CASSLVRGFESYEQYF	TGCGCCAGCAGCTTGGTACGGGGTTTCGAGTCCTACGAGCAGTACTTC
TRBV18	TRBJ1-5	NA	TRBD1	CASSPGEATGGPGGPQHF	TGTGCCAGCTCACCAGGGGAAGCTACAGGGGGGCCGGGAGGGCCCCAGCATTTT
TRBV9	TRBJ1-3	NA	NA	CASSVVGSGNTIYF	TGTGCCAGCAGCGTAGTGGGCTCGGGAAACACCATATATTTT
TRBV27	TRBJ2-5	NA	TRBD2	CASTTRTSGGPRPKTQYF	TGTGCCAGCACCACAAGGACTAGCGGGGGCCCAAGGCCTAAGACCCAGTACTTC
TRBV18	TRBJ2-7	NA	TRBD2	CASSPLERGYEQYF	TGTGCCAGCTCACCACTCGAGCGGGGCTACGAGCAGTACTTC
TRBV7-9	TRBJ1-3	NA	NA	CASRGRVQGKTRNTIYF	TGTGCCAGCAGGGGAAGGGTGCAGGGAAAGACCCGAAACACCATATATTTT
TRBV15	TRBJ2-7	NA	NA	CATSRDMSYEQYF	TGTGCCACCAGCAGAGATATGAGCTACGAGCAGTACTTC
TRBV10-1	TRBJ2-7	few	NA	CASSPGQPYEQYF	TGCGCCAGCAGTCCGGGACAACCCTACGAGCAGTACTTC
TRBV18	TRBJ1-1	NA	TRBD1	CASSPQGQGLGSTEAFF	TGTGCCAGCTCACCACAAGGACAGGGCCTTGGAAGCACTGAAGCTTTCTTT
TRBV9	TRBJ1-1	NA	NA	CASTTGETFEAFF	TGTGCCTCAACGACCGGGGAGACTTTTGAAGCTTTCTTT